This TCR beta chain was profiled in a study of T cells of healthy individuals (dated by TCRdb to the late 2010s). Library preparation was by 5' RACE. The reads were generated on an Illumina MiSeq. TCRdb's own reprocessing of the public reads used fastp at Q25 and MiXCR and kept productive beta chains. Identical CDR3 proteins give one entry, which carries the most common genes and DNA. This sample has around 80,000 distinct CDR3 sequences in its table, and approximately 4.7% of those were observed once. Roughly 7.5% of the sample is taken by the ten largest. Ten or more counts support this clonotype. The specificity of this receptor is unknown. Base qualities are not at hand, and no much larger clone is one base apart. Its CDR3 holds 12 amino acids, cysteine through phenylalanine. Only CDR3 DNA is held: 36 bases, read in frame from base 1. V is clipped by 2 bases and J by 15 bases, and the sequence between their germline boundaries is 14 bases long. According to the germline V gene (reference sequence), CDR1 reads LGHDT and CDR2 reads YNNKEL.

The receptor's source is a female donor in good health. Recombination connected TRBV3-1 to TRBJ2-1; the D gene is perhaps TRBD2, on 6 matching bases. CDR3 region: CASSQSVGLLFF. Read as DNA, the sequence is TGTGCCAGCAGCCAAAGCGTGGGACTCTTGTTCTTC.